Included here is one T cell receptor beta chain sequence, with context. This sample was included in a study of cytotoxic CD8 clonotypes in ibrutinib-treated CLL. Here immunoSEQ multiplex PCR was the method, and the copy in TCRdb shows in-frame clones only, minus some. The profile shows 110,000 to 150,000 clones, about 76% of them singletons. V lost 0 bases, J lost 0 bases, and 15 bases lay in between. The CDR3 covers 17 residues. Per germline, CDR1 LGHNA and CDR2 YSLEER. V usage is TRBV4-3 and J usage is TRBJ2-7; D gene unclear. The receptor was derived from a human donor with chronic lymphocytic leukemia. The sequencing here drew on PBMCs, taken after 24 months of ibrutinib treatment. The CDR3 is CASSQEGSDRSSYEQYF. The CDR3 DNA reads TGCGCCAGCAGCCAAGAGGGGTCAGACCGAAGCTCCTACGAGCAGTACTTC.